These T cell receptor beta chains were read from a single sample in a study of molecular identifiers for immune sequencing clone quantification. TCRdb re-analysed the PCR reads in MiXCR, keeping a single row per CDR3 protein. The sample holds 550,000 to 750,000 distinct CDR3 sequences; 15% to 20% are singletons and the top ten take 0.85%. Sequenced: naive CD8+ T cells from blood, with Jurkat cell RNA spiked in. The source of these receptors is a human donor in good health. Some libraries in this study had Jurkat cell RNA spiked in. CDR3s include the opening cysteine and the closing phenylalanine or tryptophan. D genes are given only for firm matches. Part of the rows lack a size; the others show once, few, many or a class for expanded clones.

clone_size	d_call	j_call	v_call	cdr3_aa	cdr3_nt
many	TRBD1	TRBJ2-5	TRBV27	CASSPMDRVYETQYF	TGTGCCAGCAGCCCGATGGACAGGGTTTACGAGACCCAGTACTTC
many	TRBD2	TRBJ2-3	TRBV7-9	CASGPLAGSTDTQYF	TGTGCCAGCGGTCCTTTAGCGGGGAGCACAGATACGCAGTATTTT
many	.	TRBJ2-1	TRBV4-3	CASSPSAADLYNEQFF	TGCGCCAGCAGCCCATCCGCAGCGGACCTATACAATGAGCAGTTCTTC
many	TRBD1	TRBJ2-1	TRBV19	CASSPGTVSYNEQFF	TGTGCCAGTAGTCCCGGGACAGTCTCCTACAATGAGCAGTTCTTC
.	.	TRBJ1-1	TRBV3-1	CASSPRPGALGSEAFF	TGTGCCAGCAGCCCCCGACCCGGGGCATTGGGTAGTGAAGCTTTCTTT
many	TRBD2	TRBJ2-4	TRBV29-1	CSVVPSGGGIDNIQYF	TGCAGCGTTGTGCCGAGTGGGGGGGGAATAGATAACATTCAGTACTTC
many	TRBD1	TRBJ2-7	TRBV6-5	CASSFGTGGSYEQYF	TGTGCCAGCAGTTTTGGGACAGGGGGCTCCTACGAGCAGTACTTC
few	.	TRBJ1-2	TRBV7-9	CASSFRQYDGYTF	TGTGCCAGCAGCTTTCGACAATACGATGGCTACACCTTC
.	TRBD1	TRBJ1-5	TRBV6-6	CASNCGTGQLPQHF	TGTGCCAGCAATTGCGGGACAGGGCAGCTGCCCCAGCATTTT
.	TRBD2	TRBJ2-5	TRBV14	CASRGLERGVETQYF	TGTGCCAGCCGGGGCCTGGAGCGGGGGGTGGAGACCCAGTACTTC
many	TRBD2	TRBJ2-3	TRBV7-2	CASSLEGLAADTQYF	TGTGCCAGCAGCTTAGAGGGACTAGCGGCAGATACGCAGTATTTT
.	TRBD1	TRBJ1-1	TRBV6-5	CASSPDRDVAEAFF	TGCGCCAGCAGCCCTGACAGGGATGTGGCTGAAGCTTTCTTT
.	.	TRBJ1-1	TRBV7-9	CAIGGGGVTEAFF	TGTGCTATCGGTGGGGGGGGAGTCACTGAAGCTTTCTTT
.	.	TRBJ1-1	TRBV5-1	CASSPWGGTENTEALF	TGCGCCAGCAGCCCGTGGGGGGGGACTGAGAACACTGAAGCTCTCTTT